These 5 T cell receptor beta chains were sequenced from one sample in a study of blood T cells in healthy people across ages. Alongside a J-beta primer mix, a sample-barcoded 5' primer served in a second PCR lasting about 7 to 11 cycles. From the 5' RACE reads, TCRdb called clonotypes with MiXCR, one entry per CDR3 protein. The sample consists of more than 700,000 distinct CDR3 sequences, about half of them appearing once. The sample was blood. Receptors were obtained from a man older than 75 in good health.

This chain connects TRBV5-1 to TRBJ2-1; D is perhaps TRBD2 (5 bases). The CDR3 is 16 amino acids. Deletions cut 2 bases from V and 3 bases from J, with 15 bases between. Germline V lookup: CDR1 SGHRS, CDR2 YFSETQ. This chain's CDR3 is CASSFGPPAGYNEQFF. The CDR3, as DNA: TGCGCCAGCAGCTTCGGACCTCCTGCGGGCTACAATGAGCAGTTCTTC.

In this sample, this clonotype turned up a few times. This sequence joins TRBV29-1 and TRBJ2-7; no clear D gene. V was shortened by 6 bases and J by 4 bases, with 16 bases between the two germline ends. Germline V gives CDR1 SQVTM, CDR2 ANQGSEA. The CDR3 runs 13 residues. CDR3 DNA: TGCAGCGTGTCGACCCGATCCTCATACGAGCAGTACTTC. Protein: CSVSTRSSYEQYF.

On this clonotype itself: One end of the junction does not line up with germline, which may come from a read error. The chain employs TRBV11-1 and TRBJ2-5; D gene unclear. The last part of the DNA fits TRBJ2-7 better; the J call may be wrong. CDR1 and CDR2 from the germline V gene are SGHAT and FQDESV (reference sequence). The CDR3 is made up of 15 amino acids. The CDR3 loop is CASSLDGFSSDEQYF. CDR3 nucleotides: TGTGCCAGCAGCTTAGATGGGTTTAGCTCCGACGAGCAGTACTTC.

The chain has TRBV30 and TRBJ1-2; unclear D gene. V was trimmed by 0 bases and J by 6 bases, leaving 17 bases between them. Germline V gene data show CDR1 as GTSNPN and CDR2 as SVGIG (reference sequence). The CDR3 is 15 amino acids. Here the CDR3 reads CAWSVFRRRSDGYTF. CDR3 nucleotides: TGTGCCTGGAGTGTATTTAGACGGCGAAGCGATGGCTACACCTTC.

The V gene is TRBV11-3, the J gene TRBJ2-7; the D gene is possibly TRBD1 (7 bases). Germline V gene sequence: CDR1 SGHNT, CDR2 YENEEA. The CDR3 runs 15 residues. Trimming pared 3 bases from V and 1 base from J, leaving 13 bases between. CDR3 in DNA: TGTGCCAGCAGCTTCATGGGGGGACAGTCCTACGAGCAGTACTTC. It is translated as CASSFMGGQSYEQYF.